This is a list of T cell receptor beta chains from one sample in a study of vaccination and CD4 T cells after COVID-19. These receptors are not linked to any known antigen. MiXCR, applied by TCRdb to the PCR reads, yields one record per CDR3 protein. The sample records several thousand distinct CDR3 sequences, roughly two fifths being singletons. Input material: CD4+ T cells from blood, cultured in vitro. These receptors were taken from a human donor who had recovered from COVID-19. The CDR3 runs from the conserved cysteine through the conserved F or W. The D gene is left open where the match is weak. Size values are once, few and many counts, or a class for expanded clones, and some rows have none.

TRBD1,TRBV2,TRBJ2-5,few,CASSDGRGPETQYF,TGTGCCAGCAGTGATGGCAGGGGGCCCGAGACCCAGTACTTC
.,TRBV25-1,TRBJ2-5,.,CASSRGNQETQYF,TGTGCCAGCAGCCGGGGTAACCAAGAGACCCAGTACTTC
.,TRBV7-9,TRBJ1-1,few,CASSLVQGGKAFF,TGTGCCAGCAGCTTAGTGCAGGGAGGTAAAGCTTTCTTT
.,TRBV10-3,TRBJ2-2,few,CAISESAAVWGQLFF,TGTGCCATCAGTGAGTCAGCCGCCGTATGGGGTCAGCTGTTTTTT
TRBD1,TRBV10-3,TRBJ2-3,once,CASARDRVFTDTQYF,TGTGCCTCCGCCCGGGACAGGGTGTTCACAGATACGCAGTATTTT
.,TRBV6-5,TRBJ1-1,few,CASSYTSGQTEAFF,TGTGCCAGCAGTTACACCTCAGGGCAAACTGAAGCTTTCTTT
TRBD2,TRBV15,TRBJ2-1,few,CATSRPGLASYNEQFF,TGTGCCACCAGCAGGCCTGGACTAGCGAGTTACAATGAGCAGTTCTTC
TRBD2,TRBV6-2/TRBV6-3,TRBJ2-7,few,CASSLVSAGGYEQYF,TGTGCCAGCAGTTTAGTGTCTGCGGGGGGCTACGAGCAGTACTTC
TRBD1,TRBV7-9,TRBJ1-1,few,CASSRIQGVYLPTEAFF,TGTGCCAGCAGCCGAATCCAGGGGGTTTATCTTCCCACTGAAGCTTTCTTT
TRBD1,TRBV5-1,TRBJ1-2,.,CASSSGQGGYGYTF,TGCGCCAGCAGCTCCGGACAGGGCGGCTATGGCTACACCTTC
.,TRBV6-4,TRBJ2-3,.,CASKVGPSTDTQYF,TGTGCCAGCAAGGTGGGACCGAGCACAGATACGCAGTATTTT
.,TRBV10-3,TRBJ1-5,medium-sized,CAISELPGNQPQHF,TGTGCCATCAGTGAGTTACCAGGGAATCAGCCCCAGCATTTT
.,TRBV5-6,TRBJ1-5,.,CASSLESGRGNQPQHF,TGTGCCAGCAGCTTGGAATCGGGAAGAGGCAATCAGCCCCAGCATTTT
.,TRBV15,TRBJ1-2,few,CATSRGDRTYGYTF,TGTGCCACCAGCAGAGGAGACAGGACCTATGGCTACACCTTC
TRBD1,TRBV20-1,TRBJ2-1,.,CSAKPGTVYYNEQFF,TGCAGTGCTAAACCCGGGACAGTTTACTACAATGAGCAGTTCTTC
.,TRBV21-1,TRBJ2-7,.,CASSRNTGEAPYEQYF,TGTGCCAGCAGCAGAAATACAGGGGAGGCTCCCTACGAGCAGTACTTC